This TCR beta chain was observed in a study of T cell clusters in autoimmune cytopenias. Study background: Per sample, median TRB depth was 51,575 reads, yielding a median approximately 2,400 distinct clonotypes.

Findings and limits, study-wide: The cluster-lack signature was not seen for secondary cytopenia versus chronic lymphocytic leukemia. TRB repertoire shifts in secondary cytopenia and chronic lymphocytic leukemia mostly reflected lymphoma, not autoimmunity.

TRB was amplified by touch-down multiplex PCR, primer pools A and B combined. No DNA is given; TCRdb re-called the multiplex PCR reads and lists each CDR3 protein once. The sample totals some 7,000 distinct CDR3 sequences; its top ten clones hold less than 30%. A note on this clonotype: The antigen is unknown.

Each sample's input was around 250 ng genomic DNA, 30,000 to 45,000 genome equivalents. Germline-derived CDR1 and CDR2 are LNHNV and YYDKDF (reference sequence). The CDR3 spans 14 residues. Specimen: peripheral blood. The genes are TRBV15 and TRBJ1-5. The source is a human donor with an autoimmune cytopenia or autoimmune hepatitis (not recorded which). This CDR3 reads CATSRVWGNQPQHF.